This passage covers 19 T cell receptor beta chains from one sample sequenced in a study of blood T cell repertoires in COVID-19. Sequencing used immunoSEQ multiplex PCR; TCRdb keeps in-frame clones, though not all of them. The data hold approximately 190,000 clones, with around 80% observed a single time. Specimen: peripheral blood. Receptor source: a man aged 25 to 45 with active or convalescent COVID-19.

This sequence joins TRBV7-9 and TRBJ2-2; 11 bases match TRBD1. Trimming removed 7 bases from V and 5 bases from J; junction bases left unmatched: 9. From germline, CDR1 is SEHNR and CDR2 FQNEAQ (reference sequence). The CDR3 runs to 16 residues. DNA of the CDR3: TGTGCCAGCACTATTATGGGACAGGGGGATACCGGGGAGCTGTTTTTT. It specifies CASTIMGQGDTGELFF.

This clone has a single count. This chain uses TRBV25-1 with TRBJ2-7, with a weak D call TRBD2 (5 bases). V was pared by 3 bases and J by 8 bases, with 20 bases between. Germline V CDR1 and CDR2: MGHDK, SYGVNS. The CDR3 runs 15 residues. CDR3 sequence (DNA): TGTGCCAGCAGTGAGCCGGGGAGTACGGCGATCAAGCAGTACTTC. Translation: CASSEPGSTAIKQYF.

In nucleotides, the CDR3 is TGTGCCATCAGTGAGCCCAACGGACTAGCGGGGGACCCAGATACGCAGTATTTT. This codes for CAISEPNGLAGDPDTQYF. The gene calls are TRBV10-3 and TRBJ2-3, with TRBD2 matching 13 bases. Germline V lookup: CDR1 ENHRY, CDR2 SYGVKD. The CDR3 runs to 18 residues. The trim removed 2 bases at V and 4 bases at J, leaving 9 bases unmatched.

The chain couples TRBV12-3 or TRBV12-4 to TRBJ2-7; TRBD2 agrees at 7 bases. The length of the CDR3 is 13 residues. The ends lost 8 bases at V and 2 bases at J; junction bases unmatched: 6. The chain's CDR3 is CASRTRSAYEQYF. CDR3 sequence (DNA): TGTGCCAGCCGGACTAGATCGGCCTACGAGCAGTACTTC.

This chain links TRBV10-3 with TRBJ1-5; TRBD1 matches 8 bases. In germline, CDR1 is ENHRY, CDR2 SYGVKD. This CDR3 is built from 14 residues. The V and J ends lost 11 bases and 5 bases, in that order; junction bases with no gene match: 11. The DNA for the CDR3 is TGTGCCTCAGATCCGGACAGGGAGGATCAGCCCCAGCATTTT. Its translation is CASDPDREDQPQHF.

Note on this clone: Mismatch with germline at one junction end may stem from a read error. The chain couples TRBV7-7 to TRBJ2-7; D possibly corresponds to TRBD2 (5 bases). This CDR3 comprises 13 residues. Germline V gives CDR1 SSHAT, CDR2 FNYEAQ (reference sequence). CDR3 in DNA: TGTGCTAGCAGATCCGGGAACCCCTACGAGCAGTACTTC. As protein: CASRSGNPYEQYF. The full variable domain, with the rest looked up from reference TRBV7-7 and TRBJ2-7, is GAGVSQSPRYKVTKRGQDVTLRCDPISSHATLYWYQQALGQGPEFLTYFNYEAQPDKSGLPSDRFSAERPEGSISTLTIQRTEQRDSAMYRCASRSGNPYEQYFGPGTRLTVT.

The chain links TRBV19 to TRBJ2-7, with D perhaps matching TRBD1 (6 bases). Trimming stripped 1 base from V and 7 bases from J, with 17 bases between. Germline V gene sequence: CDR1 LNHDA, CDR2 SQIVND (reference sequence). The CDR3 contains 15 residues. As DNA, the CDR3 is TGTGCCAGTAGTATAGTGGACAGCCCCTACGATGAGCAGTACTTC. It specifies CASSIVDSPYDEQYF.

The CDR3 DNA reads as TGCAGCGGGGAGACAGGGGCAAGCGAGACCCAGTACTTC. It translates to CSGETGASETQYF. The V gene is TRBV29-1, the J gene TRBJ2-5, with TRBD1 matching 8 bases. Germline V CDR1 and CDR2: SQVTM, ANQGSEA. Trimming removed 7 bases from V and 5 bases from J; junction bases left unmatched: 9. The CDR3 contains 13 residues. Filled out from reference TRBV29-1 and TRBJ2-5, the complete variable domain reads SAVISQKPSRDICQRGTSLTIQCQVDSQVTMMFWYRQQPGQSLTLIATANQGSEATYESGFVIDKFPISRPNLTFSTLTVSNMSPEDSSIYLCSGETGASETQYFGPGTRLLVL.

The chain recombines TRBV24-1 with TRBJ1-2, with 8 bases identical to TRBD1. Germline values: CDR1 KGHDR, CDR2 SFDVKD. With 3 bases clipped from V and 8 bases from J, the junction kept 4 bases outside the gene matches. CDR3 length: 13 amino acids. The CDR3 sequence: CATSDMTGAGYTF. Written as DNA, the CDR3 is TGTGCCACCAGTGATATGACAGGGGCCGGCTACACCTTC.

The gene calls are TRBV24-1 and TRBJ2-1; 12 bases agree with TRBD2. V lost 4 bases, J lost 6 bases, and 6 bases stayed unmatched. In germline, CDR1 is KGHDR, CDR2 SFDVKD. The CDR3 sequence is 16 residues long. CDR3 nucleotides: TGTGCCACCAGTGAGGCTAGCGGGAGGGCCGTCAATGAGCAGTTCTTC. It translates to CATSEASGRAVNEQFF.

The V and J genes are TRBV7-9 and TRBJ2-3; 9 bases agree with TRBD2. CDR1 SEHNR and CDR2 FQNEAQ come from the germline V gene (reference sequence). Trimming cost V 4 bases and J 4 bases; bases outside gene matches: 9. This CDR3 comprises 16 residues. CDR3 residues: CASSSRTSAGSDTQYF. The CDR3 DNA sequence: TGTGCCAGCAGCTCCCGGACTAGCGCAGGATCAGATACGCAGTATTTT.

This clone was picked up a small number of times. The chain combines TRBV10-3 with TRBJ1-4; 9 positions match TRBD1. This CDR3 is built from 17 residues. CDR1 ENHRY and CDR2 SYGVKD come from the germline V gene. Trimming at V came to 3 bases and at J to 1 base, leaving 6 bases not matched to a gene. As DNA, the CDR3 is TGTGCCATCAGTGACGCAGAGGGACAGGGAACTAATGAAAAACTGTTTTTT. Amino acids: CAISDAEGQGTNEKLFF.

V usage is TRBV7-2 and J usage is TRBJ2-3, with D possibly matching TRBD2 (5 bases). The CDR3 has 14 amino acids. Per the germline V gene, CDR1 is SGHTA and CDR2 is FQGNSA. Deletions cut 5 bases from V and 1 base from J, with 10 bases between. Here the CDR3 reads CASSVIGGTDTQYF. DNA of the CDR3: TGTGCCAGCAGCGTAATCGGGGGCACAGATACGCAGTATTTT.

In its sample, this clone was seen a few times. V usage is TRBV2 and J usage is TRBJ2-3, with 7 bases identical to TRBD2. V lost 2 bases and J lost 1; bases outside the gene matches: 6. The CDR3 has 16 amino acids. CDR1 is SNHLY and CDR2 is FYNNEI in the germline V gene. This chain's CDR3 is CASSEWLAAGTDTQYF. The CDR3 nucleotides are TGTGCCAGCAGTGAATGGCTAGCGGCCGGCACAGATACGCAGTATTTT.

V is TRBV6-5 and J is TRBJ1-2; TRBD1 agrees at 7 bases. In germline, CDR1 is MNHEY, CDR2 SVGAGI. The CDR3 totals 14 residues. The V segment lost 9 bases and the J segment 2 bases; nucleotides outside the gene matches: 9. DNA for the CDR3: TGTGCCAGTATAGAGGGGGCGCGAAACTATGGCTACACCTTC. This sequence encodes CASIEGARNYGYTF.

The gene calls are TRBV10-2 and TRBJ2-3; TRBD1 aligns across 7 bases. The CDR3 has 14 residues. Germline CDR1 reads WSHSY; CDR2 reads SAAADI. The CDR3 nucleotides are TGCTCAAGTTTAGGGGGCGCTTTCACAGATACGCAGTATTTT. It specifies CSSLGGAFTDTQYF.

This chain uses TRBV5-6 with TRBJ1-2; 7 bases fit TRBD1. The CDR3 spans 15 residues. Germline CDR1 reads SGHDT; CDR2 reads YYEEEE. J lost 6 bases, V lost 3 bases, and 11 bases had no gene match. The CDR3 region has the DNA TGTGCCAGCAGCTCGATAACGACAGGGAGGAATGGCTACACCTTC. Translated, it gives CASSSITTGRNGYTF.

This clone appeared a single time. The V and J genes are TRBV12-3 or TRBV12-4 and TRBJ2-7; D perhaps matches TRBD1 (6 bases). This CDR3 comprises 13 residues. The V end lost 3 bases, the J end lost 6 bases, and 12 bases lay between the germline ends. Here the CDR3 reads CASSFVQGSEQYV. In DNA, the CDR3 is TGTGCCAGCAGTTTCGTTCAGGGGTCCGAGCAGTACGTC.

The J gene is TRBJ1-1, the V gene TRBV5-1; TRBD1 agrees at 7 bases. CDR3 length: 14 residues. Trimming at V came to 9 bases and at J to 1 base, leaving 9 bases not matched to a gene. Germline loops: CDR1 SGHRS, CDR2 YFSETQ. The CDR3 loop is CATRPRQGNTEAFF. The CDR3, as DNA: TGCGCCACAAGACCCAGACAGGGGAACACTGAAGCTTTCTTT.